The sequence of this TCR beta chain was determined in a study of blood T cell repertoires in COVID-19. Sequenced by immunoSEQ multiplex PCR; TCRdb stores in-frame clones only, minus some. Here the sample spans some 380,000 clones, nearly 90% being singletons. Germline CDR1 is LNHDA and CDR2 is SQIVND (reference sequence). V was pared by 5 bases and J by 11 bases, with 19 bases of the junction left unmatched. This CDR3 has 17 amino acids. Individuals aged about 18 to 95 years were recruited from roughly 22 US areas. The TCR sequence derives from a woman aged 40-49 years with acute COVID-19. The chain is built from TRBV19 and TRBJ1-5, with 9 nucleotides matching TRBD1. The sequenced sample was PBMCs or T cells enriched from blood (not recorded which). CDR3 amino acids: CASSSISLGTGTLTQHF. CDR3 sequence (DNA): TGTGCCAGTAGTTCAATCTCATTAGGGACAGGGACCCTAACCCAGCATTTT.